This T cell receptor (beta chain) was documented in a study of blood T cell repertoires in COVID-19. Sequencing used immunoSEQ multiplex PCR; TCRdb keeps in-frame clones, though not all of them. The table includes about 71,000 clones, about 80% detected once. Sequenced sample: peripheral blood. This receptor was identified in an elderly woman with acute or convalescent COVID-19.

The DNA of the CDR3 is TGTGCCAGCAGCCCCCACAGGGGGGAGAACTATGGCTACACCTTC. Translation gives CASSPHRGENYGYTF. The V call is TRBV5-5, the J call TRBJ1-2; 8 bases align to TRBD1. This CDR3 region has 15 residues. Germline V gene lookup returns CDR1 SGHKS and CDR2 YYEKEE (reference sequence). After removal of 4 bases from V and 2 bases from J, the junction contained 7 bases not matched to a gene.